Following are 8 T cell receptor beta chains from one sample sequenced in a study of shared clonotypes between healthy human individuals. Clones were read by immunoSEQ multiplex PCR, and TCRdb kept only the in-frame ones, dropping some. The sample includes approximately 2,000,000 clones, roughly 90% seen only once; the top ten take approximately 0.39%. The sequenced sample consisted of naive CD4+ T cells from PBMCs. The subset: CD45RA+ positively selected. The receptors come from a man between 18 and 35 years old in good health. Some clones in this sample may be carry-over from other donors' samples.

V and J are TRBV7-3 and TRBJ2-5; the D is unclear. Germline CDR1 and CDR2: SGHTA and FQGTGA. The CDR3 runs to 12 residues. The germline V and J ends were trimmed by 5 bases and 12 bases, with 16 bases remaining between them. The chain's CDR3 is CASSAQSGTKYF. In nucleotides, the CDR3 is TGTGCCAGCAGCGCCCAGTCCGGAACCAAGTACTTC.

V gene TRBV27 combines with J gene TRBJ2-2; D perhaps matches TRBD1 (6 bases). This CDR3 is 16 amino acids long. Germline CDR1 MNHEY, CDR2 SMNVEV (reference sequence). Between the trimmed V and J ends, which lost 0 bases and 7 bases, there was a span of 15 bases. The CDR3 loop reads CASSLSRFAGDGELFF. CDR3 nucleotide sequence: TGTGCCAGCAGTTTATCGAGGTTTGCAGGGGACGGGGAGCTGTTTTTT.

This CDR3 reads CASSRRYYEQYF. The CDR3 region has the DNA TGTGCCAGCAGCAGGAGGTACTACGAGCAGTACTTC. V gene TRBV25-1 combines with J gene TRBJ2-7; maybe TRBD2 (5 bases). The CDR3 contains 12 residues. Germline CDR1 MGHDK, CDR2 SYGVNS. V lost 6 bases to trimming and J lost 3 bases, with 9 bases between them.

The chain recombines TRBV28 with TRBJ2-7; maybe TRBD1 (6 bases). Germline CDR1 is MDHEN and CDR2 is SYDVKM. The CDR3 totals 15 residues. The ends were cut back, 8 bases at V and 2 bases at J, with 19 bases in the middle. Written as DNA, the CDR3 is TGTGCCAGCGGCAAGGGACACCGGTTAACCTACGAGCAGTACTTC. Residues: CASGKGHRLTYEQYF.

On this clone: This specimen includes other DNA sequences encoding the same CDR3. The chain couples TRBV19 to TRBJ1-2; TRBD1 might be the D (5 bases). Germline lookup yields CDR1 LNHDA and CDR2 SQIVND (reference sequence). V lost 3 bases and J 4 bases, leaving 9 bases between the germline ends. The CDR3 has 13 amino acids. CDR3 loop: CASSIDGAYGYTF. The DNA for the CDR3 is TGTGCCAGTAGTATCGACGGGGCCTATGGCTACACCTTC.

The V and J genes are TRBV5-6 and TRBJ1-5; no firm D call. Germline V gene data show CDR1 as SGHDT and CDR2 as YYEEEE. The CDR3 sequence is 14 residues long. Trimming left V 0 bases short and J 7 bases short, with 11 bases between. CDR3 sequence (DNA): TGTGCCAGCAGCTTGGGTGGTCCTTCCCAGCCCCAGCATTTT. The encoded protein is CASSLGGPSQPQHF.

A remark on this clone: The sample contains more than one DNA sequence encoding this CDR3. This rearrangement joins TRBV7-9 to TRBJ1-5; D gene uncertain. Germline loops: CDR1 SEHNR, CDR2 FQNEAQ (reference sequence). This CDR3 has 12 amino acids. With 3 bases removed from V and 2 bases from J, the gap between germline ends came to 2 bases. DNA of the CDR3: TGTGCCAGCAGCTTGGGCAATCAGCCCCAGCATTTT. As protein: CASSLGNQPQHF.

In regard to this clone: Other DNA sequences within the sample encode an identical CDR3. The genes are TRBV28 and TRBJ1-2, with D uncertain. The CDR3 is 13 residues long. Germline CDR1 reads MDHEN; CDR2 reads SYDVKM. V was pared by 3 bases and J by 5 bases, with 10 bases between. CDR3 region: CASSFGQTYGYTF. CDR3 bases: TGTGCCAGCAGTTTCGGTCAGACTTATGGCTACACCTTC.